This TCR beta chain was captured by sequencing in a study of Graves' ophthalmopathy and Graves' hyperthyroidism. Overall study: Hyperthyroidism showing no ophthalmopathy within 18 months of follow-up was stable. General observations from the study: It was with approximately 70% sensitivity and around 75% specificity that the model predicted ophthalmopathy progression. Most thyroid-expanded clonotypes exceeding 0.001 frequency were also found in blood.

Eligible hyperthyroidism cases comprised new diagnoses of under 2 months' duration in individuals aged 18 to 65. Ten or more counts support this clonotype. As yet, its antigen is unknown. Scientists amplified the TCR beta CDR3 regions from RNA transcripts. First-round RT-PCR employed HTBI primers, with a second-round multiplex PCR after it. TCRdb re-derived calls from the multiplex PCR reads in MiXCR, one entry per CDR3 protein. This sample carries about 500,000 distinct CDR3 sequences, just under 40% of them seen once, and the ten largest clones take 4% to 5%. Germline CDR1 and CDR2: DFQATT and SNEGSKA (reference sequence). The trim removed 5 bases at V and 7 bases at J, leaving 10 bases unmatched. This CDR3 is 14 amino acids long.

Sequenced material: peripheral blood or thyroid tissue (not recorded which). The receptor was derived from an adult man with Graves' hyperthyroidism. The chain uses TRBV20-1 and TRBJ1-5; 8 positions agree with TRBD1. The CDR3 coding sequence is TGCAGTGCTCGTCCCGGGACAGGACTACAGCCCCAGCATTTT. Its protein product is CSARPGTGLQPQHF.